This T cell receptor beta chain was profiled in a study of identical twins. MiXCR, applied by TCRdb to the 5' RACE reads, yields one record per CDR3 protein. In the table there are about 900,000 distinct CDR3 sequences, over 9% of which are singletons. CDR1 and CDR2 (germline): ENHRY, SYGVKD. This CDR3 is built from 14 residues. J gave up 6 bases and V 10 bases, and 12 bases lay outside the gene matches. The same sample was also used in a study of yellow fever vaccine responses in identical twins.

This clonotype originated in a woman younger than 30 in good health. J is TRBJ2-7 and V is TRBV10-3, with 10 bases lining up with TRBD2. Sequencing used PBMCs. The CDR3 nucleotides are TGTGCCACCACGACTAGCGGGCGTGTCGGCGAGCAGTACTTC. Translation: CATTTSGRVGEQYF.